Reported below is one T cell receptor beta chain. These data belong to a study of regulatory T cells in long-lasting Graves disease. At the level of the study: For under 3 months, newly diagnosed Graves' patients had been taking antithyroid drugs.

Both iRepertoire HTBI primers and Arm-PCR of CDR3 regions were used to build the TCR beta libraries. One entry per CDR3 protein, called by TCRdb with MiXCR from the multiplex PCR reads. The sample yields 550,000 to 650,000 distinct CDR3 sequences, about 16% seen once. Time point described: newly diagnosed GD, antithyroid drugs for less than 3 months. There was RNA extracted from PBMCs, and the TCR library was made from it. These data are also associated with another study on T cells in Graves' hyperthyroidism and ophthalmopathy.

The source material was peripheral blood mononuclear cells (PBMCs), sampled at new diagnosis, from a patient treated with antithyroid drugs. This clonotype originated in a man between 18 and 29 years old with Graves disease.

Written as DNA, the CDR3 is TGCAGTGCTAGACGGGGGAGGTTAGGCGGGGAGCTGTTTTTT. Residues: CSARRGRLGGELFF. The chain has TRBV20-1 and TRBJ2-2, with D tentatively TRBD2 (6 bases). Germline loops: CDR1 DFQATT, CDR2 SNEGSKA (reference sequence). This CDR3 spans 14 amino acids. V lost 2 bases and J lost 7, with 14 bases in between.